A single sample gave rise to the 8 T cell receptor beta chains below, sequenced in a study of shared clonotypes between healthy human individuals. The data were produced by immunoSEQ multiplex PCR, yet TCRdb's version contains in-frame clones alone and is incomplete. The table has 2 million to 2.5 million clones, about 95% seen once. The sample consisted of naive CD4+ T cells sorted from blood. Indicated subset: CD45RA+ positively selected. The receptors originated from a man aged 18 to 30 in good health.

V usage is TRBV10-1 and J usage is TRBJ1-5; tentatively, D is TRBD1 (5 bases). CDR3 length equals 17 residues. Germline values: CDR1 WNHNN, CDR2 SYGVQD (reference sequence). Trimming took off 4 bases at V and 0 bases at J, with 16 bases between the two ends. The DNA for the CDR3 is TGCGCCAGCAGTGGGGACCGGGTCACGCATAGCAATCAGCCCCAGCATTTT. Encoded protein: CASSGDRVTHSNQPQHF.

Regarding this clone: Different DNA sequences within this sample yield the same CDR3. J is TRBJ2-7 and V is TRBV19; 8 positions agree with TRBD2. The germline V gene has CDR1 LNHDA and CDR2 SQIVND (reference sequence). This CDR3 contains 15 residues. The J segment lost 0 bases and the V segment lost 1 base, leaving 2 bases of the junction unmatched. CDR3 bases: TGTGCCAGTAGTATAGTAGCGGGGAGCTCCTACGAGCAGTACTTC. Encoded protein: CASSIVAGSSYEQYF.

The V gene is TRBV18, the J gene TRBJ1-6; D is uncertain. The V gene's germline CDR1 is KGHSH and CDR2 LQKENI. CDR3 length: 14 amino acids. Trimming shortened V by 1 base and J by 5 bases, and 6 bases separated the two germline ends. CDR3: CASSPQGDNSPLHF. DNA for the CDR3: TGTGCCAGCTCACCACAGGGAGATAATTCACCCCTCCACTTT.

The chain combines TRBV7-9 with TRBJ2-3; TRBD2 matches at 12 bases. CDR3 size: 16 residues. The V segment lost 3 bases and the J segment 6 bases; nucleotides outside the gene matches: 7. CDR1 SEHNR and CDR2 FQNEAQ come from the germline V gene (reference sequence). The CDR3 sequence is CASSLASGGAFDTQYF. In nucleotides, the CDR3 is TGTGCCAGCAGCTTGGCTAGCGGGGGGGCCTTCGATACGCAGTATTTT.

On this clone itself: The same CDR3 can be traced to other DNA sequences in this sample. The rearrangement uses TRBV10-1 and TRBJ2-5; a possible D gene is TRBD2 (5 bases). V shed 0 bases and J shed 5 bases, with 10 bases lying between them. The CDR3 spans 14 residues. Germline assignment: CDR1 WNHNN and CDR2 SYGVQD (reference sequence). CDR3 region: CASSESPGRETQYF. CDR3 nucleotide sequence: TGCGCCAGCAGTGAGTCGCCGGGAAGGGAGACCCAGTACTTC.

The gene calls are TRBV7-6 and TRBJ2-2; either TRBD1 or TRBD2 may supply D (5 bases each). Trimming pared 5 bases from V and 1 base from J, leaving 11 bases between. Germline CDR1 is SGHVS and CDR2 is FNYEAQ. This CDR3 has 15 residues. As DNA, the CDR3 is TGTGCCAGCAGCCGGGACCTCCAGAACACCGGGGAGCTGTTTTTT. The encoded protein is CASSRDLQNTGELFF.

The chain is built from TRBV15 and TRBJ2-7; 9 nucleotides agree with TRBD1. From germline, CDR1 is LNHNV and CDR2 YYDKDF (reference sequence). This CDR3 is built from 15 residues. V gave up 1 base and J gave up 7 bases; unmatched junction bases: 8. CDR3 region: CATSRGTGANWEQYF. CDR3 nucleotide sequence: TGTGCCACCAGCAGAGGGACAGGGGCAAATTGGGAGCAGTACTTC. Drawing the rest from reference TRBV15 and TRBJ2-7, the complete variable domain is DAMVIQNPRYQVTQFGKPVTLSCSQTLNHNVMYWYQQKSSQAPKLLFHYYDKDFNNEADTPDNFQSRRPNTSFCFLDIRSPGLGDTAMYLCATSRGTGANWEQYFGPGTRLTVT.

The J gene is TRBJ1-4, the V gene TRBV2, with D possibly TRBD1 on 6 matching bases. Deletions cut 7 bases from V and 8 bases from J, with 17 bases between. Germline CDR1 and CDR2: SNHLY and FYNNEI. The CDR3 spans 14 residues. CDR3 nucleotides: TGTGCCAGCATAAAGGGGGGTATAGAGGAAAAACTGTTTTTT. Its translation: CASIKGGIEEKLFF.